The entry below describes one TCR beta chain. The data derive from a study of cytomegalovirus exposure and HLA in healthy donors. The PCR contained 60 Vbeta and 13 Jbeta primers. Profiling relied on immunoSEQ multiplex PCR, and the TCRdb table lists in-frame clones only, not all of them. The sample holds roughly 190,000 clones, over 60% seen once. The V gene's germline CDR1 is SGHRS and CDR2 YFSETQ. The CDR3 consists of 17 residues. V dropped 7 bases and J dropped 1 base, with 21 bases sitting between them. The clonotype comes from a woman between 40 and 50 years old in good health and CMV-seronegative. This chain uses TRBV5-1 with TRBJ2-1, with a weak D call TRBD2 (6 bases). Source material: PBMCs. CDR3 in DNA: TGCGCCAGCTACACCGGGGCCTACGCGGGGTCCTACAATGAGCAGTTCTTC. As protein: CASYTGAYAGSYNEQFF.